The entry below gives a single T cell receptor beta chain sequence along with its context. What it recognizes is unknown. These data belong to a study of a mutant IDH1 vaccine in newly diagnosed glioma. Time point defined: week 47, end of study. Every vaccine dose comprised 300 ug of mutant IDH1 20-mer peptide plus topical imiquimod. Profiling relied on immunoSEQ multiplex PCR, and the TCRdb table lists in-frame clones only, not all of them. The sample lists over 80,000 clones; roughly 77% were seen once. V was cut by 0 bases and J by 0 bases, with 5 bases left in between. Germline-derived CDR1 and CDR2 are MGHRA and YSYEKL. The CDR3 consists of 14 residues.

This rearrangement joins TRBV4-1 to TRBJ1-2, with D maybe TRBD1 (5 bases). The sample in question was PBMCs, obtained from a glioma patient whose treatment included an IDH1 peptide vaccine. The receptor was derived from a man aged 35 to 55 with glioma. The CDR3, as DNA: TGCGCCAGCAGCCAAGAGGGGGCTAACTATGGCTACACCTTC. It specifies CASSQEGANYGYTF.